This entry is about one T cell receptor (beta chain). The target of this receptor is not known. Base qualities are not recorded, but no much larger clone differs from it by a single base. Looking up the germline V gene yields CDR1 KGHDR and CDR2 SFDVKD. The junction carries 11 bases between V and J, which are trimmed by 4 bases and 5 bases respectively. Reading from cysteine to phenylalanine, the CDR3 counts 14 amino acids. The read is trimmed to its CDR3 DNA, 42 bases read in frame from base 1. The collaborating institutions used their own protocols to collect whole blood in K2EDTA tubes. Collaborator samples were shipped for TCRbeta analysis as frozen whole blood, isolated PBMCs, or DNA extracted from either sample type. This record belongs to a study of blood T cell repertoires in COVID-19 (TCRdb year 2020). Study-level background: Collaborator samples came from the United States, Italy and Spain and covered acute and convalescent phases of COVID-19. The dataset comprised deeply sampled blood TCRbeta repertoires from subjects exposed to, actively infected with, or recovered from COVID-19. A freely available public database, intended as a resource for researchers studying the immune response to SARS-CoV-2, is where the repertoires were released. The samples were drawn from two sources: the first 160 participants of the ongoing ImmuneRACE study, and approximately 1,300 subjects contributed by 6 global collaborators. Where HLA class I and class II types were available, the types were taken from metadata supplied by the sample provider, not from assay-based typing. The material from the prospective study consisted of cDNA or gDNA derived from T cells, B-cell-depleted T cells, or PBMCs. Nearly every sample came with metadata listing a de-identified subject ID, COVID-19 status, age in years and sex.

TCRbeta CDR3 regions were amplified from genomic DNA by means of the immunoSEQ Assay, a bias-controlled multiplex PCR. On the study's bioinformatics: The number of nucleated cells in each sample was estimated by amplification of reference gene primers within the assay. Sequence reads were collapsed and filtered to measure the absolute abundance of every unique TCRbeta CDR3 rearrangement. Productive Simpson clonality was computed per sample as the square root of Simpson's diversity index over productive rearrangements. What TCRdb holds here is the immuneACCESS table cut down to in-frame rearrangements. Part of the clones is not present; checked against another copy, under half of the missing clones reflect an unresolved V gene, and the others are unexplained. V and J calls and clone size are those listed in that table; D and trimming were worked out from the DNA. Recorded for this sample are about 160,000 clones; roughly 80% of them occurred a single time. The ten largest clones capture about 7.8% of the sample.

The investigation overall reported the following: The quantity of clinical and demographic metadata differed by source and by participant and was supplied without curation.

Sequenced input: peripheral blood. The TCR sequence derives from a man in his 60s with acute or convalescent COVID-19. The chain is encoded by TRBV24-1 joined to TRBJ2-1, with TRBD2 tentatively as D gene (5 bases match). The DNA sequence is TGTGCCACCAGTGAAGAGGGTCAGAACAATGAGCAGTTCTTC. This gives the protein CATSEEGQNNEQFF.